This T cell receptor beta chain came from a study of blood T cell repertoires in COVID-19. Study-level background: From the United States, Italy and Spain came samples of acute and convalescent COVID-19.

Comment on this clone: The sample carries other DNA sequences with the same CDR3.

V was trimmed by 3 bases and J by 1 base, leaving 9 bases between them. The germline gives CDR1 LGHDT, CDR2 YNNKEL (reference sequence). This CDR3 has 14 residues. The data were produced by immunoSEQ multiplex PCR, yet TCRdb's version contains in-frame clones alone and is incomplete. The table includes over 150,000 clones, approximately 79% detected once. The TCR originated in a woman between 65 and 79 years old with acute or convalescent COVID-19. This chain links TRBV3-1 (or the pseudogene TRBV3-2) with TRBJ1-1, with D possibly being TRBD1 (6 bases). Sequenced: peripheral blood. The CDR3 protein is CASSQEDRNTEAFF. The CDR3 region has the DNA TGTGCCAGCAGCCAGGAGGACAGGAACACTGAAGCTTTCTTT.